The table lists the clone carrying this T cell receptor beta chain with a few counts. What it recognizes is unknown. The data derive from a study of T-cell memory formation after mild COVID-19. For the study at large: Clusters of TCRs were largely donor specific. General study results and limits: While clones contracting from day 15 to 85 were balanced between CD4 and CD8, later expanders leaned CD4+. Clones which contracted sat mainly in CM and EM if CD4+, and in EMRA if CD8+.

TCRdb ran MiXCR on the 5' RACE reads and lists one entry per CDR3 protein. The data hold 250,000 to 350,000 distinct CDR3 sequences, with roughly 17% observed a single time. The CDR3 has 13 amino acids. V gave up 6 bases and J gave up 6 bases; unmatched junction bases: 5. Germline V lookup: CDR1 MGHRA, CDR2 YSYEKL. The source of this sequence is a man aged 18 to 29 who had mild COVID-19 (a few samples of this study predate the infection). Cell type and time point are not known. Sequencing was performed on PBMCs or a T cell subset sorted from them (not recorded which). This chain uses TRBV4-1 with TRBJ2-1, with 7 bases aligning to TRBD2. This chain's CDR3 is CASRGSGVNEQFF. Here the CDR3 DNA reads TGCGCCAGCAGAGGGAGCGGGGTCAATGAGCAGTTCTTC.